The 3 T cell receptor beta chains given below trace back to one sample, sequenced in a study of blood T cell repertoires in COVID-19. Clones were read by immunoSEQ multiplex PCR, and TCRdb kept only the in-frame ones, dropping some. The profile covers 95,000 to 110,000 clones, with 70% to 90% appearing a single time and 3.1% taken by the ten largest. Sequenced input: peripheral blood. The source of these receptors is a man aged 45-60 years in a cohort sampled during active COVID-19.

This chain uses TRBV6-5 with TRBJ1-1; D unclear. The CDR3 totals 14 residues. Trimming took off 1 base at V and 4 bases at J, with 10 bases between the two ends. Germline V gives CDR1 MNHEY, CDR2 SVGAGI. This chain's CDR3 is CASSYFYSGTEAFF. The CDR3, as DNA: TGTGCCAGCAGTTACTTCTACTCGGGCACTGAAGCTTTCTTT.

J is TRBJ2-3 and V is TRBV5-1, with D maybe TRBD1 (6 bases). The CDR3 is 14 residues long. Trimming shortened V by 3 bases and J by 2 bases, and 10 bases separated the two germline ends. Per the germline V gene, CDR1 is SGHRS and CDR2 is YFSETQ. The CDR3 coding sequence is TGCGCCAGCAGCTCCCGGGACAACACAGATACGCAGTATTTT. It specifies CASSSRDNTDTQYF. Full variable domain (missing parts from reference TRBV5-1 and TRBJ2-3): KAGVTQTPRYLIKTRGQQVTLSCSPISGHRSVSWYQQTPGQGLQFLFEYFSETQRNKGNFPGRFSGRQFSNSRSEMNVSTLELGDSALYLCASSSRDNTDTQYFGPGTRLTVL.

The CDR3 loop is CASMARLNTEAFF. The CDR3 DNA follows: TGTGCCAGCATGGCGAGGCTGAACACTGAAGCTTTCTTT. V and J are TRBV2 and TRBJ1-1; D is undetermined. The CDR3 totals 13 residues. Trimming removed 7 bases at V and 0 bases at J, with 9 bases between. The V gene's germline CDR1 is SNHLY and CDR2 FYNNEI.